The rows below give T cell receptor beta chains drawn from one sample of a study of blood T cells in healthy people across ages. A single record per CDR3 protein comes from TCRdb applying MiXCR to the 5' RACE reads. The sample holds 1.5 million to 2 million distinct CDR3 sequences, approximately 40% seen once. Sequencing was performed on blood. The receptors here all came from a human donor in good health. Both conserved end residues are part of each CDR3. D genes are given only for firm matches. Clone sizes are given selectively: once, few, many, or a class where the clone is expanded.

len	v_gene	abundance	d_gene	j_gene	CDR3aa	CDR3nt
12	TRBV6-2/TRBV6-3	-	TRBD1	TRBJ1-6	CASRTGGPPLHF	TGTGCCAGCAGGACAGGGGGACCACCCCTCCACTTT
17	TRBV7-3	-	-	TRBJ2-1	CASSLGGSGASYNEQFF	TGTGCCAGCAGCTTAGGGGGCAGCGGGGCATCCTACAATGAGCAGTTCTTC
15	TRBV6-2/TRBV6-3	-	TRBD1	TRBJ2-7	CASRKPGQASYEQYF	TGTGCCAGCAGGAAACCGGGACAGGCTTCCTACGAGCAGTACTTC
17	TRBV12-3/TRBV12-4	few	TRBD1	TRBJ2-3	CASSLALTGGNTDTQYF	TGTGCCAGCAGTTTAGCGCTGACAGGGGGAAACACAGATACGCAGTATTTT
15	TRBV4-3	-	-	TRBJ2-2	CASSPGTMGTGELFF	TGCGCCAGCAGCCCCGGGACGATGGGAACCGGGGAGCTGTTTTTT
16	TRBV5-6	-	TRBD1	TRBJ1-6	CASSREDRAYNSPLHF	TGTGCCAGCAGCCGAGAAGACAGGGCCTATAATTCACCCCTCCACTTT
14	TRBV7-6	-	TRBD1	TRBJ2-3	CASSLGTGEDTQYF	TGTGCCAGCAGCTTAGGGACAGGGGAAGATACGCAGTATTTT
14	TRBV5-6	-	-	TRBJ2-1	CACSLQDQYNEQFF	TGTGCCTGCAGCTTGCAGGACCAGTACAATGAGCAGTTCTTC
15	TRBV20-1	-	TRBD1	TRBJ2-1	CSAPTRQGVINEQFF	TGCAGTGCCCCAACCCGACAGGGCGTTATAAATGAGCAGTTCTTC
17	TRBV5-1	-	TRBD2	TRBJ2-3	CASSLVLAGGGADTQYF	TGCGCCAGCAGCTTGGTACTAGCGGGGGGCGGCGCAGATACGCAGTATTTT
15	TRBV6-6	few	TRBD2	TRBJ2-7	CASSRTSGGDYEQYF	TGTGCCAGCAGTCGAACTAGCGGGGGAGACTACGAGCAGTACTTC
14	TRBV29-1	-	-	TRBJ1-1	CSVLATTGNTEAFF	TGCAGCGTGCTAGCTACGACAGGGAACACTGAAGCTTTCTTT
15	TRBV5-1	-	TRBD2	TRBJ2-2	CASSPGEGRTGELFF	TGCGCCAGCAGCCCCGGGGAGGGGCGCACCGGGGAGCTGTTTTTT
14	TRBV9	once	-	TRBJ2-1	CASSVSGSEDEQFF	TGTGCCAGCAGCGTAAGTGGCAGTGAGGATGAGCAGTTCTTC
15	TRBV11-2	-	-	TRBJ2-7	CVSSLVGLSSYEQYF	TGTGTCAGCAGCTTAGTCGGGCTTAGCTCCTACGAGCAGTACTTC
13	TRBV7-2	-	-	TRBJ1-2	CASSLAIDYGYTF	TGTGCCAGCAGCTTAGCTATTGACTATGGCTACACCTTC
15	TRBV6-2/TRBV6-3	-	-	TRBJ1-5	CASSYFIDSNQPQHF	TGTGCCAGCAGTTACTTCATTGATAGCAATCAGCCCCAGCATTTT
14	TRBV29-1	-	-	TRBJ2-5	CSVDKSGTQETQYF	TGCAGCGTTGATAAGTCTGGGACGCAAGAGACCCAGTACTTC
15	TRBV28	few	-	TRBJ1-2	CASSLAERINYGYTF	TGTGCCAGCAGTTTAGCGGAGAGGATTAACTATGGCTACACCTTC
12	TRBV7-9	few	-	TRBJ2-7	CASSFLGHEQYF	TGTGCCAGCAGCTTTCTGGGCCACGAGCAGTACTTC
14	TRBV29-1	-	-	TRBJ2-3	CSVEAGSFTDTQYF	TGCAGCGTTGAGGCAGGGTCTTTCACAGATACGCAGTATTTT
15	TRBV2	-	-	TRBJ2-5	CASINLGTVKETQYF	TGTGCCAGCATCAACCTGGGGACCGTAAAAGAGACCCAGTACTTC
14	TRBV6-4	-	-	TRBJ2-1	CASSASGVWGEQFF	TGTGCCAGCAGTGCCTCGGGAGTGTGGGGTGAGCAGTTCTTC
15	TRBV6-2/TRBV6-3	few	-	TRBJ2-1	CASSYLGPEYNEQFF	TGTGCCAGCAGTTACCTCGGCCCAGAATACAATGAGCAGTTCTTC
12	TRBV6-1	few	-	TRBJ2-3	CASSESGDTQYF	TGTGCCAGCAGTGAATCGGGAGATACGCAGTATTTT
14	TRBV6-5	few	-	TRBJ1-5	CASRVGQFNQPQHF	TGTGCCAGCAGGGTTGGACAGTTCAATCAGCCCCAGCATTTT
13	TRBV24-1	few	-	TRBJ2-7	CATSDQGGYEQYF	TGTGCCACCAGTGACCAGGGAGGCTACGAGCAGTACTTC
15	TRBV6-1	-	-	TRBJ2-7	CASRHFSVSIYEQYF	TGTGCCAGCAGGCACTTTAGCGTATCAATTTACGAGCAGTACTTC